This T cell receptor (beta chain) was observed in a study of T cell changes during pregnancy in multiple sclerosis. The method was immunoSEQ multiplex PCR; TCRdb's version includes in-frame clones alone and lacks a portion of them. This repertoire shows 70,000 to 80,000 clones, around 93% found once; its top ten account for approximately 0.93%. The clonotype comes from a female donor with multiple sclerosis, enrolled in a pregnancy study. The sequenced sample was peripheral blood, obtained in the first trimester of pregnancy.

The CDR3 loop reads CASSLTSGQGLSGYTF. For the CDR3, the DNA is TGTGCCAGCAGCTTAACCTCAGGACAGGGTCTCTCTGGCTACACCTTC. This chain links TRBV7-2 with TRBJ1-2, with 8 bases matching TRBD1. V was pared by 2 bases and J by 7 bases, with 12 bases of the junction left unmatched. CDR1 is SGHTA, CDR2 FQGNSA, per germline. The CDR3 has 16 amino acids.